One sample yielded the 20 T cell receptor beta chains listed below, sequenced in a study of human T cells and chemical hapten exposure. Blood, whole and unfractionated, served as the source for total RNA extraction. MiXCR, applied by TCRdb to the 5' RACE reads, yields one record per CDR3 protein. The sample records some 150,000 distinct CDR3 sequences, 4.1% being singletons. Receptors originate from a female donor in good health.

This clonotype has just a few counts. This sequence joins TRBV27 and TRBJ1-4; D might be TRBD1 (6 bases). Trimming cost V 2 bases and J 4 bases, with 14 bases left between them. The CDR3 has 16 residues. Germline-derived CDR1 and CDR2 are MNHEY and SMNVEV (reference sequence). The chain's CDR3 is CASSLEGGRINEKLFF. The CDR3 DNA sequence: TGTGCCAGCAGTTTAGAGGGGGGGCGGATTAATGAAAAACTGTTTTTT.

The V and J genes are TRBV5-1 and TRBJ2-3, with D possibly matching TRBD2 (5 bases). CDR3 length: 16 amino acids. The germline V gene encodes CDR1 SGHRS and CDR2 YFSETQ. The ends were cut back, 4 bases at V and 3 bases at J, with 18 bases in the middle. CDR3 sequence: CASSPQGPGGTDTQYF. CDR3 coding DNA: TGCGCCAGCAGCCCCCAAGGGCCCGGAGGAACAGATACGCAGTATTTT.

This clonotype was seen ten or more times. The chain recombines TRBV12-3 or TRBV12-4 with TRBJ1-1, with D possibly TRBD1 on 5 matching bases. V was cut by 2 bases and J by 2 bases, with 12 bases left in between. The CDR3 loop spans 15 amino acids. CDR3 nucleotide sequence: TGTGCCAGCAGTTTACTGTCGGGACTTAACACTGAAGCTTTCTTT. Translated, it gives CASSLLSGLNTEAFF.

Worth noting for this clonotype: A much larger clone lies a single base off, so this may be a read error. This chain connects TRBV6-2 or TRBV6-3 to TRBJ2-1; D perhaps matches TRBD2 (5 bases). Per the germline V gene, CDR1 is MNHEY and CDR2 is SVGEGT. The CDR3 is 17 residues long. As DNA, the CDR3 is TGTGCCAGCAGTCGATTGGGTAGTCTAGCACGCTACGATGAGCAGTTCTTC. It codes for CASSRLGSLARYDEQFF.

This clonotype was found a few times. This CDR3 is CSVTTGTGTQYF. The CDR3 DNA reads as TGCAGCGTTACAACGGGGACCGGGACCCAGTACTTC. This chain connects TRBV29-1 to TRBJ2-5; perhaps D is TRBD1 or TRBD2 (5 bases each). The CDR3 extends over 12 amino acids. V was cut by 5 bases and J by 7 bases, with 14 bases left in between. CDR1 is SQVTM and CDR2 is ANQGSEA in the germline V gene.

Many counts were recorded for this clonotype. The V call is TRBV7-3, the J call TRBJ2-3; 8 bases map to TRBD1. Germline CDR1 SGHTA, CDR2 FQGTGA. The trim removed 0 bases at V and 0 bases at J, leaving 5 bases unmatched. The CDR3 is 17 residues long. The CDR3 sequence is CASSLTLRQGSTDTQYF. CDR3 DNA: TGTGCCAGCAGCTTAACTTTAAGACAGGGGAGCACAGATACGCAGTATTTT.

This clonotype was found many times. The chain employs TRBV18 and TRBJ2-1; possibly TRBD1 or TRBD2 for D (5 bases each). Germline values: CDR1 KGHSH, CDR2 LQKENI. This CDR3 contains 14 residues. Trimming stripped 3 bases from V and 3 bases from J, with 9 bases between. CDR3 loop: CASSPGADYNEQFF. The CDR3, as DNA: TGTGCCAGCTCACCCGGGGCAGACTACAATGAGCAGTTCTTC.

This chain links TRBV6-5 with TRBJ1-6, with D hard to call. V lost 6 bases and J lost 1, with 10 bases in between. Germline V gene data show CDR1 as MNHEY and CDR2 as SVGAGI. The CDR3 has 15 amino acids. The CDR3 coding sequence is TGTGCCAGCAGCCGGGTGGGGTCCTATAATTCACCCCTCCACTTT. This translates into CASSRVGSYNSPLHF.

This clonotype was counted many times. The CDR3 bases are TGTGCCAGCAGCTTAGATTTAGTAGCAGGAGGCCCTGAAGCTTTCTTT. Protein product: CASSLDLVAGGPEAFF. The V gene is TRBV11-2, the J gene TRBJ1-1, with D unclear. This CDR3 is 16 amino acids long. Trimming cost V 0 bases and J 6 bases, with 17 bases left between them. Germline V lookup: CDR1 SGHAT, CDR2 FQNNGV.

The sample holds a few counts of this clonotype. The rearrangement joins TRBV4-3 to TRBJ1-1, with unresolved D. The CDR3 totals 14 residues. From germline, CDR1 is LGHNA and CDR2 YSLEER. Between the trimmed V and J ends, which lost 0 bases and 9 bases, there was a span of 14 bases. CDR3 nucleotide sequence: TGCGCCAGCAGCCAAGATTCAACCACAGACAAAGCTTTCTTT. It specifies CASSQDSTTDKAFF.

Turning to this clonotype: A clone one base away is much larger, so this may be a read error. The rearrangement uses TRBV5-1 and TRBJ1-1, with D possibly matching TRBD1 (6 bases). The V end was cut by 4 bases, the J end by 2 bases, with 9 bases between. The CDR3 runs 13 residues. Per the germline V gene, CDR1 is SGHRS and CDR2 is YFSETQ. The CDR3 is CASSPDSNTEAFF. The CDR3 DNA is TGCGCCAGCAGCCCGGACAGCAACACTGAAGCTTTCTTT. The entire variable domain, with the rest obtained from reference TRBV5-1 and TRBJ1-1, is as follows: KAGVTQTPRYLIKTRGQQVTLSCSPISGHRSVSWYQQTPGQGLQFLFEYFSETQRNKGNFPGRFSGRQFSNSRSEMNVSTLELGDSALYLCASSPDSNTEAFFGQGTRLTVV.

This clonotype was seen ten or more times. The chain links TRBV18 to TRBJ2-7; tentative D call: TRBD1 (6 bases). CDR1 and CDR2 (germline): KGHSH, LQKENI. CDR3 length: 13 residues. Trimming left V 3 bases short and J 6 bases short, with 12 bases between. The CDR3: CASSPDRITEQYF. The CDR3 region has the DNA TGTGCCAGCTCACCTGACAGGATTACCGAGCAGTACTTC.

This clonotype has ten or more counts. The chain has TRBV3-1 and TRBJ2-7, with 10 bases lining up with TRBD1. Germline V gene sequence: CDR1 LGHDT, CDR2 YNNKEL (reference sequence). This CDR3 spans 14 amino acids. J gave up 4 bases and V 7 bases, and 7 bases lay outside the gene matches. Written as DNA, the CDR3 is TGTGCCAGCAATCCGACAGGGGGCTTTTACGAGCAGTACTTC. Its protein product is CASNPTGGFYEQYF.

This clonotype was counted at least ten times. The CDR3 loop is CASSQRPARDTQYF. CDR3 bases: TGTGCCAGCAGCCAAAGGCCGGCTCGCGATACGCAGTATTTT. The chain has TRBV4-2 and TRBJ2-3; D is unclear. The CDR3 has 14 residues. Trimming removed 2 bases at V and 6 bases at J, with 12 bases between. Germline values: CDR1 LGHNA, CDR2 YNFKEQ.

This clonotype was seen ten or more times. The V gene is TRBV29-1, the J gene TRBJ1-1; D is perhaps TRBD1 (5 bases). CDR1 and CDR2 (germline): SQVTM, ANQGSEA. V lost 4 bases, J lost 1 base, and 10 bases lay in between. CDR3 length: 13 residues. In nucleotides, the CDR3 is TGCAGCGTTGGCGACAGCACGAACACTGAAGCTTTCTTT. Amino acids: CSVGDSTNTEAFF.

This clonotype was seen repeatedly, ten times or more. The CDR3 bases are TGTGCCAGCAGCCAAGGATCAGGGACAGCCGACTCCTATAATTCACCCCTCCACTTT. Its translation is CASSQGSGTADSYNSPLHF. The chain links TRBV4-2 to TRBJ1-6, with 7 bases fitting TRBD1. V trimming: 1 base; J trimming: 0 bases; junction bases outside the gene matches: 9. The CDR3 spans 19 residues. CDR1 is LGHNA and CDR2 is YNFKEQ in the germline V gene.

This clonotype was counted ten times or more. The CDR3 nucleotides read TGCAGCGTTGTAGGGATAAGGGGCTACGAGCAGTACTTC. Residues: CSVVGIRGYEQYF. The chain links TRBV29-1 to TRBJ2-7, with D possibly TRBD1 on 5 matching bases. The CDR3 extends over 13 amino acids. Germline CDR1 is SQVTM and CDR2 is ANQGSEA. The V and J ends lost 4 bases and 3 bases respectively, with 13 bases between them.

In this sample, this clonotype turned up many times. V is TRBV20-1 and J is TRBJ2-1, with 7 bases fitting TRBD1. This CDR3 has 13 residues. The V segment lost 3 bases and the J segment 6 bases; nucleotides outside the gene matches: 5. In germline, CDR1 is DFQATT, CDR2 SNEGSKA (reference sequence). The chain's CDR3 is CSASDRVVNEQFF. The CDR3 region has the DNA TGCAGTGCTAGTGACAGGGTGGTCAATGAGCAGTTCTTC.

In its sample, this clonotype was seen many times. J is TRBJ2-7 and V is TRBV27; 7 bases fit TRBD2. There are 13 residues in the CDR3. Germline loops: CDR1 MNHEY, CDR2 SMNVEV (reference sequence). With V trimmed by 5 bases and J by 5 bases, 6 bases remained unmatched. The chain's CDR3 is CASSGGGIDEQYF. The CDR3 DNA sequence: TGTGCCAGCAGTGGGGGAGGGATCGACGAGCAGTACTTC.

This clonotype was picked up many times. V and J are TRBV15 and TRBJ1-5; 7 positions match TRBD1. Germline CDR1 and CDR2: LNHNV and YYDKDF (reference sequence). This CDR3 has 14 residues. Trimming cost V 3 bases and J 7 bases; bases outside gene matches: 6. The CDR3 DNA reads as TGTGCCACCAGCAGGACAGGGCATCGACAGCCCCAGCATTTT. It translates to CATSRTGHRQPQHF.